The 6 T cell receptor beta chains below were found in one sample sequenced in a study of blood T cell dynamics during melanoma immunotherapy. Documented time point: pre-treatment baseline. TCRdb keeps only in-frame clones here, not all; method: immunoSEQ multiplex PCR. This table has 10,000 to 15,000 clones, roughly 86% appearing once. The sample consisted of blood, taken from a patient treated with checkpoint blockade. The receptor set was obtained from a human donor with melanoma.

The genes are TRBV5-4 and TRBJ2-5; 11 bases are shared with TRBD2. The V and J ends lost 4 bases and 4 bases, in that order; junction bases with no gene match: 3. CDR1 is SGHNT and CDR2 is YYREEE in the germline V gene (reference sequence). There are 14 residues in the CDR3. CDR3 nucleotides: TGTGCCAGCAGCCTTCTAGCGGGGGGAGAGACCCAGTACTTC. Its protein product is CASSLLAGGETQYF.

The V and J genes are TRBV18 and TRBJ2-1; possible D gene TRBD1, 5 bases. Germline V CDR1 and CDR2: KGHSH, LQKENI. Trimming left V 1 base short and J 0 bases short, with 13 bases between. This CDR3 has 17 residues. The CDR3 loop reads CASSPRGQGGSYNEQFF. For the CDR3, the DNA is TGTGCCAGCTCACCACGCGGCCAGGGTGGCTCCTACAATGAGCAGTTCTTC.

This clone appeared once. The chain links TRBV5-4 to TRBJ2-7, with 10 bases that match TRBD2. Per germline, CDR1 SGHNT and CDR2 YYREEE (reference sequence). V trimming: 0 bases; J trimming: 6 bases; junction bases outside the gene matches: 6. The CDR3 has 15 residues. CDR3 DNA: TGTGCCAGCAGCTTGGTAATTAGCGGGAGGAGCGAGCAGTACTTC. Residues: CASSLVISGRSEQYF.

The chain joins TRBV4-1 to TRBJ2-7, with D unclear. Deletions cut 0 bases from V and 2 bases from J, with 11 bases between. Looked up from germline, CDR1 is MGHRA and CDR2 is YSYEKL. The CDR3 is 15 amino acids. CDR3: CASSQDWRRPYEQYF. The CDR3 region has the DNA TGCGCCAGCAGCCAAGATTGGCGGAGACCCTACGAGCAGTACTTC.

This rearrangement joins TRBV6-4 to TRBJ2-2; D possibly uses TRBD1 or TRBD2 (6 bases each). Per germline, CDR1 MRHNA and CDR2 SNTAGT. The germline V and J ends were trimmed by 3 bases and 0 bases, with 17 bases remaining between them. The CDR3 length is 18 residues. The CDR3 region has the DNA TGTGCCAGCAGTGATTTAGGGGGGACGCCTGCGAACACCGGGGAGCTGTTTTTT. It is translated as CASSDLGGTPANTGELFF.

The chain employs TRBV2 and TRBJ1-1; D gene ambiguous. V dropped 6 bases and J dropped 2 bases, with 10 bases sitting between them. This CDR3 is 13 amino acids long. CDR1 SNHLY and CDR2 FYNNEI come from the germline V gene. CDR3 nucleotides: TGTGCCAGCAGCCTTAACTTAAACACTGAAGCTTTCTTT. This encodes CASSLNLNTEAFF.